The T cell receptor beta chain under discussion was sequenced for a study of blood T cell repertoires in COVID-19. Study-level background: Samples taken during acute and convalescent COVID-19 were collected in the United States, Italy and Spain. PBMCs, B-cell-depleted T cells, or T cells were the source of the cDNA or gDNA that made up the material.

The germline V gene has CDR1 LGHNA and CDR2 YSLEER. There are 14 residues in the CDR3. V lost 3 bases, J lost 0 bases, and 8 bases lay in between. This clone is a singleton in its sample. Methods used by the authors: Reference gene primer amplification gave estimated nucleated cell counts. Assay: immunoSEQ multiplex PCR; the TCRdb copy retains only in-frame clones and omits some. From that table come the V and J calls and clone size; the DNA was used to work out D and trimming. The sample includes 90,000 to 100,000 clones, about 85% of them seen just once. The V gene is TRBV4-3, the J gene TRBJ1-1; no clear D gene. The receptor was isolated from an elderly man with acute or convalescent COVID-19. Source material: peripheral blood. The CDR3: CASSHQTLNTEAFF. Written as DNA, the CDR3 is TGCGCCAGCAGCCATCAGACATTGAACACTGAAGCTTTCTTT.